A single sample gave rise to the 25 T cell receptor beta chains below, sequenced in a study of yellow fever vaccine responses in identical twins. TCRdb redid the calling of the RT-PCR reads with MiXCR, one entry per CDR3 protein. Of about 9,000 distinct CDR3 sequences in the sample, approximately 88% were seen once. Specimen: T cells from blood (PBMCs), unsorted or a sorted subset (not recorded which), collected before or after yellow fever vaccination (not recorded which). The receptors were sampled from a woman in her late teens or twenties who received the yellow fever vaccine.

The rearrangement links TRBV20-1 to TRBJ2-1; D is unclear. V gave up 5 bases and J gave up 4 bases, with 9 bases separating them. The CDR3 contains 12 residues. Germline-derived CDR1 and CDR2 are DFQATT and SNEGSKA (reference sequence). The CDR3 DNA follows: TGCAGTGCTCTCCGGGTATACAATGAGCAGTTCTTC. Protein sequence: CSALRVYNEQFF.

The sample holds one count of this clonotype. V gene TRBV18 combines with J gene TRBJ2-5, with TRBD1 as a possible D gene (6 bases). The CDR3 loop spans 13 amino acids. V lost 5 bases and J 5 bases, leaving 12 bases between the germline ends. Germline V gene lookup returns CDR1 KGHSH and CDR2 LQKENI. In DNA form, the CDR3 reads TGTGCCAGCTCAATCAACAGGGTGGAGACCCAGTACTTC. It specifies CASSINRVETQYF.

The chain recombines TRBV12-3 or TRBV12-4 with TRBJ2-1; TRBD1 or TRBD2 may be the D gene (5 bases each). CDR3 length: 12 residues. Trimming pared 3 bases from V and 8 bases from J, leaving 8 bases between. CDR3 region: CASSLGVDEQFF. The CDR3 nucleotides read TGTGCCAGCAGTTTGGGGGTGGATGAGCAGTTCTTC.

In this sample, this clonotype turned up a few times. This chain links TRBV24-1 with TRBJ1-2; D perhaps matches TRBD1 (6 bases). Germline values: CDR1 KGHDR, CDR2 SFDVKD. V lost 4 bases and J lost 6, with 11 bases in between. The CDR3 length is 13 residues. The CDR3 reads CATSESGGDGYTF. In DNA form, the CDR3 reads TGTGCCACCAGTGAGTCCGGGGGCGATGGCTACACCTTC.

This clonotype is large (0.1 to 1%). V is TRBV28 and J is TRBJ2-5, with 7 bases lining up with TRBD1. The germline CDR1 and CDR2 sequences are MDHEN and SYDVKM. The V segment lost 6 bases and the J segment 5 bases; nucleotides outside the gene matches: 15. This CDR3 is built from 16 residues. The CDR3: CASRTQQGHVAETQYF. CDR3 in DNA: TGTGCCAGCAGGACCCAACAGGGGCACGTGGCGGAGACCCAGTACTTC.

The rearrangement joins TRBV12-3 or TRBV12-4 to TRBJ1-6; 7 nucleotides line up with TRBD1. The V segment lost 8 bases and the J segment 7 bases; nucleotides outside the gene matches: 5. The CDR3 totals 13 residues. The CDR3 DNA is TGTGCCAGCCAGGGGACAGCCAATTCACCCCTCCACTTT. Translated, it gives CASQGTANSPLHF.

The CDR3 coding sequence is TGCGCCAGCAGCTTGGGTCCCATGAACACTGAAGCTTTCTTT. Its translation: CASSLGPMNTEAFF. V usage is TRBV5-1 and J usage is TRBJ1-1; the D is unclear. Trimming shortened V by 0 bases and J by 0 bases, and 6 bases separated the two germline ends. The germline V gene has CDR1 SGHRS and CDR2 YFSETQ. CDR3 length: 14 residues.

The CDR3 loop is CASSFEATARTDTQYF. The CDR3 DNA reads TGTGCCAGCAGTTTTGAGGCGACAGCTCGCACAGATACGCAGTATTTT. The rearrangement uses TRBV12-3 or TRBV12-4 and TRBJ2-3; tentatively, D is TRBD1 (5 bases). CDR3 length: 16 amino acids. Trimming removed 3 bases at V and 1 base at J, with 14 bases between.

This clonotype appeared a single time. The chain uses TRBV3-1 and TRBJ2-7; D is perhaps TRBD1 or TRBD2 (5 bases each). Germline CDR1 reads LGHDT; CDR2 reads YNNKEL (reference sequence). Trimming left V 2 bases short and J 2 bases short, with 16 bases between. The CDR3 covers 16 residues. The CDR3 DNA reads TGTGCCAGCAGCCAACCGTCCGGGACCACTACCTACGAGCAGTACTTC. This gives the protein CASSQPSGTTTYEQYF.

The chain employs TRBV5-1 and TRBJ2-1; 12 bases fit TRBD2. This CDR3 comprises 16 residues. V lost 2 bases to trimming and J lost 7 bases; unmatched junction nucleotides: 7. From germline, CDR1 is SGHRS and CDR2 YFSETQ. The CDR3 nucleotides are TGCGCCAGCAGCTTAACCGGGACTAGCGGGTCTAATGAGCAGTTCTTC. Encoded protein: CASSLTGTSGSNEQFF.

CDR3 sequence (DNA): TGTGCCAGCAGCTCAGGCCTAGCGCAGACCCTTTACTTC. It codes for CASSSGLAQTLYF. This chain joins TRBV7-1 and TRBJ2-7, with a weak D call TRBD2 (6 bases). TRBV7-1 counts as an open reading frame of uncertain function. Trimming stripped 1 base from V and 13 bases from J, with 17 bases between. The length of the CDR3 is 13 residues.

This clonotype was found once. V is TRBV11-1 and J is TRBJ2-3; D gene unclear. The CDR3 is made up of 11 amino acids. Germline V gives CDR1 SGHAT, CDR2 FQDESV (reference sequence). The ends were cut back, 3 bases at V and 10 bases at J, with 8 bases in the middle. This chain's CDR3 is CASSFAHPQYF. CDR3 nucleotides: TGTGCCAGCAGCTTCGCTCATCCGCAGTATTTT.

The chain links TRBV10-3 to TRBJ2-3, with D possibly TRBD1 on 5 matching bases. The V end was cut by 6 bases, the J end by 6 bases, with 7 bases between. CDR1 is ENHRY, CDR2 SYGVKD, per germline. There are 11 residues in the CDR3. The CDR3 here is CAIRQDDTQYF. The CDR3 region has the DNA TGTGCCATCAGACAGGATGATACGCAGTATTTT.

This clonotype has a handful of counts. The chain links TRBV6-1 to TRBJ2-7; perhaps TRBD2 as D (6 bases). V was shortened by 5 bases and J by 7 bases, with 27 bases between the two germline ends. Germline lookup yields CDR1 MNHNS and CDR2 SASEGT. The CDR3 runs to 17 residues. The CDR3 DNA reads TGTGCCAGCAGTCTACGGACTGGCCTCGGGAGAAGCGTTGAGCAGTACTTC. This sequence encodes CASSLRTGLGRSVEQYF.

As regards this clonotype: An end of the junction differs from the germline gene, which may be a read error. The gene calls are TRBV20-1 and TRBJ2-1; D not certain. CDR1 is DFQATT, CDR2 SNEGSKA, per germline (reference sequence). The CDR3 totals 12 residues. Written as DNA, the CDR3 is TGCAGTGCTCCCGACTCCTTCAATGAGCAGTTCTTC. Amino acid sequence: CSAPDSFNEQFF.

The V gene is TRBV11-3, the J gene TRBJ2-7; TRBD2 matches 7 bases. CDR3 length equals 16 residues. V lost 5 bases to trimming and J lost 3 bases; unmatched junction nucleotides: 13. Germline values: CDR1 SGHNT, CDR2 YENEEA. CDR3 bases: TGTGCCAGCAGCCCTCGGCGGGAGCACGACTTCTACGAGCAGTACTTC. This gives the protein CASSPRREHDFYEQYF.

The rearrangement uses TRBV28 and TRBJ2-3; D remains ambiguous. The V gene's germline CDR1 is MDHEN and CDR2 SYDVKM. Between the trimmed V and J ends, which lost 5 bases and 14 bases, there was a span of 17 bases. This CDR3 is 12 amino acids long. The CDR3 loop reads CASSPRVVNPYF. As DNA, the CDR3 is TGTGCCAGCAGTCCCCGGGTCGTAAATCCGTATTTT.

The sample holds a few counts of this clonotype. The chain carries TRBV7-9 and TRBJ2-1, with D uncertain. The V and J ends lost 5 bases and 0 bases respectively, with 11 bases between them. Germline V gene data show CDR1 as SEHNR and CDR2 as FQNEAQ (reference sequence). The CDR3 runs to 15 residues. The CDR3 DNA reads TGTGCCAGCAGCCCTGTCTCAACCTCCTACAATGAGCAGTTCTTC. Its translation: CASSPVSTSYNEQFF.

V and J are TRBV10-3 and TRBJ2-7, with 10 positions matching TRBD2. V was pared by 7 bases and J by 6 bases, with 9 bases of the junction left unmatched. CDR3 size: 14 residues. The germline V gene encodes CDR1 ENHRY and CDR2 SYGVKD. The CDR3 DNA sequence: TGTGCCATCATGAACCAGCGGGAGGGCCGCGAGCAGTACTTC. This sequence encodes CAIMNQREGREQYF.

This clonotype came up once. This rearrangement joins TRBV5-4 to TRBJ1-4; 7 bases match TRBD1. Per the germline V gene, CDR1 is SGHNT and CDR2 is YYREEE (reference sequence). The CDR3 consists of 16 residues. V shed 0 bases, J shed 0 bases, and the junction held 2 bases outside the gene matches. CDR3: CASSLGTGATNEKLFF. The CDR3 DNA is TGTGCCAGCAGCTTGGGGACAGGAGCAACTAATGAAAAACTGTTTTTT.

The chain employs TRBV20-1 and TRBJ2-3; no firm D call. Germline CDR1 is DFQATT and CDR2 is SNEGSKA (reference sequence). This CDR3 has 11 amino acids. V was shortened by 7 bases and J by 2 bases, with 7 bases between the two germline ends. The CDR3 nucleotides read TGCAGTGGAAAGGTCACAGATACGCAGTATTTT. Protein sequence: CSGKVTDTQYF.

CDR3 sequence (DNA): TGTGCCAGCAGCTTCGGACAGGGGTACACCGGGGAGCTGTTTTTT. Translation gives CASSFGQGYTGELFF. J is TRBJ2-2 and V is TRBV5-5; 9 bases map to TRBD1. This CDR3 is 15 amino acids long. The V gene end was trimmed by 2 bases and the J gene end by 3 bases; junction bases not matched to a gene: 2. CDR1 is SGHKS and CDR2 is YYEKEE in the germline V gene (reference sequence). The complete variable domain, with remaining parts taken from reference TRBV5-5 and TRBJ2-2, reads DAGVTQSPTHLIKTRGQQVTLRCSPISGHKSVSWYQQVLGQGPQFIFQYYEKEERGRGNFPDRFSARQFPNYSSELNVNALLLGDSALYLCASSFGQGYTGELFFGEGSRLTVL.

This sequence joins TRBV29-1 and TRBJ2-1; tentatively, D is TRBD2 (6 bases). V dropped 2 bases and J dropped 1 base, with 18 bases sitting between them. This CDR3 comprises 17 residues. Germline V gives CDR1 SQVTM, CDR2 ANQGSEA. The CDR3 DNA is TGCAGCGTTGAATTGGGCGTGCTAGCGAGATCCTACAATGAGCAGTTCTTC. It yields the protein CSVELGVLARSYNEQFF.

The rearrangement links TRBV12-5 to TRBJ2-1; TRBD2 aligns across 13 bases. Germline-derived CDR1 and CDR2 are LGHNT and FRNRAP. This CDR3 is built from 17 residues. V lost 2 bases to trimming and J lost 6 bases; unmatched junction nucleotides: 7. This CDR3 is CASGLITTSGRGNEQFF. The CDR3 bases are TGTGCTAGTGGTTTGATAACAACTAGCGGGAGGGGCAATGAGCAGTTCTTC.

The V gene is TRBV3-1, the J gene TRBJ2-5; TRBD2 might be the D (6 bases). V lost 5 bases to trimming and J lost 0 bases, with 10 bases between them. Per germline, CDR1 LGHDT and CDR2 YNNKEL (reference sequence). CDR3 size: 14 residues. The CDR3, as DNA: TGTGCCAGCAGCTTCAGCGGGTACCAAGAGACCCAGTACTTC. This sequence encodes CASSFSGYQETQYF.